This T cell receptor beta chain was sequenced in a study of sequential checkpoint blockade in melanoma. As for the study in general: Arm A got nivolumab then ipilimumab; arm B the reverse, 1:1. Both treatment sequences were followed by maintenance nivolumab.

V was shortened by 0 bases and J by 6 bases, with 15 bases between the two germline ends. CDR3 size: 15 residues. Looked up from germline, CDR1 is LGHNA and CDR2 is YSLEER. This sample's treatment: randomized to nivolumab then ipilimumab (arm A) or the reverse (arm B). From thawed PBMCs, live CD3+CD8+ cells negative for CD19 and CD56 were sorted. Sequenced by immunoSEQ multiplex PCR; TCRdb stores in-frame clones only, minus some. The sample carries about 17,000 clones, around 80% recorded once. The chain joins TRBV4-3 to TRBJ2-7, with D perhaps TRBD1 (7 bases). The sequenced sample was CD8+ T cells sorted from blood (inferred from file names), obtained from a patient given nivolumab and ipilimumab in sequence. This TCR was recovered from a human donor with melanoma. CDR3 residues: CASSQDSQGGGEQYF. In DNA, the CDR3 is TGCGCCAGCAGCCAAGATTCCCAGGGGGGCGGCGAGCAGTACTTC.